This entry lists 8 T cell receptor beta chains sequenced from one sample in a study of blood T cell repertoires in COVID-19. Libraries were prepared by immunoSEQ multiplex PCR; TCRdb keeps only in-frame clonotypes and omits some of them. The table records roughly 250,000 clones, approximately 90% of them present only once. Input material: peripheral blood. The origin of the receptors is a woman aged 40 to 55 with acute or convalescent COVID-19.

The CDR3 here is CASSDSRGGRNTQYF. Written as DNA, the CDR3 is TGTGCCAGCAGTGACTCGAGGGGGGGCAGGAATACGCAGTATTTT. The chain links TRBV6-4 to TRBJ2-3, with D possibly TRBD2 on 7 matching bases. Germline V gives CDR1 MRHNA, CDR2 SNTAGT. The germline V and J ends were trimmed by 0 bases and 7 bases, with 14 bases remaining between them. CDR3 length equals 15 residues.

CDR3 residues: CASSLAVIQGAYTEAFF. In nucleotides, the CDR3 is TGCGCCAGCAGCTTGGCGGTTATCCAGGGGGCTTACACTGAAGCTTTCTTT. This rearrangement joins TRBV5-1 to TRBJ1-1; TRBD1 aligns across 8 bases. CDR3 size: 17 residues. With V trimmed by 0 bases and J by 3 bases, 10 bases remained unmatched. The germline gives CDR1 SGHRS, CDR2 YFSETQ.

The V gene is TRBV7-3, the J gene TRBJ2-1; the D is unclear. Germline CDR1 is SGHTA and CDR2 is FQGTGA. The V gene lost 5 bases and the J gene lost 0 bases, with 14 bases spanning the gap. The CDR3 runs to 16 residues. CDR3 protein: CASSVTVTSSYNEQFF. The CDR3 bases are TGTGCCAGCAGCGTTACAGTTACGAGCTCCTACAATGAGCAGTTCTTC.

The chain links TRBV9 to TRBJ1-4; TRBD1 agrees at 9 bases. Germline trimming cut 3 bases from V and 0 bases from J; bases unmatched to any gene: 6. Germline CDR1 SGDLS, CDR2 YYNGEE. The CDR3 totals 17 residues. The CDR3 region is CASSAPGQGATNEKLFF. The CDR3 nucleotides read TGTGCCAGCAGCGCGCCGGGACAGGGAGCAACTAATGAAAAACTGTTTTTT.

As for this clone: Different DNA sequences within this sample yield the same CDR3. The chain joins TRBV2 to TRBJ2-5, with D maybe TRBD1 (6 bases). The CDR3 spans 13 residues. Germline V lookup: CDR1 SNHLY, CDR2 FYNNEI. Trimming took 4 bases from V and 2 from J, leaving 8 bases between them. In DNA form, the CDR3 reads TGTGCCAGCAGTGGAGGGGGACAAGAGACCCAGTACTTC. Protein: CASSGGGQETQYF.

The chain has TRBV12-3 or TRBV12-4 and TRBJ1-2; the D gene is possibly TRBD1 (6 bases). Trimming shortened V by 2 bases and J by 6 bases, and 10 bases separated the two germline ends. This CDR3 is built from 13 residues. CDR3 loop: CASSLIPGDGYTF. CDR3 bases: TGTGCCAGCAGTTTAATCCCAGGGGATGGCTACACCTTC.

The chain recombines TRBV28 with TRBJ1-5; no reliable D call. The CDR3 has 15 residues. V lost 5 bases to trimming and J lost 0 bases, with 11 bases between them. Germline CDR1 is MDHEN and CDR2 is SYDVKM. CDR3: CASSTVLLSNQPQHF. CDR3 in DNA: TGTGCCAGCAGTACAGTACTCCTTAGCAATCAGCCCCAGCATTTT.

The chain has TRBV5-1 and TRBJ1-5, with D hard to call. Trimming removed 0 bases from V and 8 bases from J, with 9 bases in between. CDR1 is SGHRS, CDR2 YFSETQ, per germline. The CDR3 has 13 residues. CDR3 residues: CASSLDGREPQHF. The CDR3 nucleotides are TGCGCCAGCAGCTTGGACGGGAGGGAGCCCCAGCATTTT.